The rows below give T cell receptor beta chains drawn from one sample of a study of blood T cell repertoires in COVID-19. Profiled with immunoSEQ multiplex PCR; TCRdb holds only in-frame clones, not every one. The profile shows about 150,000 clones, roughly 82% of them singletons. The sample taken for sequencing was peripheral blood. The receptors originated from a man between 65 and 79 years old with acute or convalescent COVID-19. The CDR3 runs from the conserved cysteine through the conserved F or W. The D gene is left open where the match is weak.

J gene: TRBJ1-1
D gene: -
V gene: TRBV28
CDR3 protein: CASSRFAGGTEAFF
CDR3 DNA: TGTGCCAGCAGTCGATTTGCCGGCGGCACTGAAGCTTTCTTT

J gene: TRBJ2-1
D gene: -
V gene: TRBV10-1
CDR3 protein: CASSGPGSRVDEQFF
CDR3 DNA: TGCGCCAGCAGTGGCCCTGGATCCCGGGTAGATGAGCAGTTCTTC

J gene: TRBJ1-5
D gene: -
V gene: TRBV18
CDR3 protein: CASSEQGWSQPQHF
CDR3 DNA: TGTGCCAGCTCGGAACAGGGTTGGAGTCAGCCCCAGCATTTT

J gene: TRBJ1-2
D gene: TRBD1
V gene: TRBV10-3
CDR3 protein: CAPNPGTGVHYGYTF
CDR3 DNA: TGTGCCCCGAATCCGGGGACAGGGGTACACTATGGCTACACCTTC

J gene: TRBJ2-2
D gene: -
V gene: TRBV24-1
CDR3 protein: CATSGGSNTGELFF
CDR3 DNA: TGTGCCACCAGTGGCGGATCGAACACCGGGGAGCTGTTTTTT

J gene: TRBJ1-6
D gene: TRBD1
V gene: TRBV9
CDR3 protein: CASSPSGTGIESPLHF
CDR3 DNA: TGTGCCAGCAGCCCCTCCGGGACAGGGATAGAATCACCCCTCCACTTT

J gene: TRBJ2-7
D gene: -
V gene: TRBV3-1/TRBV3-2
CDR3 protein: CASSQGAGSYEQYF
CDR3 DNA: TGTGCCAGCAGCCAAGGTGCAGGATCCTACGAGCAGTACTTC

J gene: TRBJ2-1
D gene: -
V gene: TRBV10-3
CDR3 protein: CAISAPPGDNEQFF
CDR3 DNA: TGTGCCATCAGTGCTCCCCCGGGGGACAATGAGCAGTTCTTC

J gene: TRBJ2-1
D gene: TRBD2
V gene: TRBV28
CDR3 protein: CASSPIAGGFGEQFF
CDR3 DNA: TGTGCCAGCAGTCCGATAGCGGGAGGGTTTGGTGAGCAGTTCTTC

J gene: TRBJ1-6
D gene: TRBD1
V gene: TRBV5-1
CDR3 protein: CASSEGMGQGGSPLHF
CDR3 DNA: TGCGCCAGCAGCGAGGGTATGGGACAGGGAGGTTCACCCCTCCACTTT

J gene: TRBJ1-1
D gene: TRBD1
V gene: TRBV14
CDR3 protein: CASSQGQGEVNTEAFF
CDR3 DNA: TGTGCCAGCAGCCAAGGACAGGGAGAGGTGAACACTGAAGCTTTCTTT

J gene: TRBJ1-2
D gene: -
V gene: TRBV29-1
CDR3 protein: CSFARGYGYTF
CDR3 DNA: TGCAGCTTTGCCAGGGGCTATGGCTACACCTTC

J gene: TRBJ1-1
D gene: TRBD1
V gene: TRBV2
CDR3 protein: CATGTGPPTEAFF
CDR3 DNA: TGTGCCACCGGGACAGGACCACCCACTGAAGCTTTCTTT

J gene: TRBJ1-4
D gene: -
V gene: TRBV18
CDR3 protein: CASSQGHLEGTNEKLFF
CDR3 DNA: TGTGCCAGCTCACAGGGCCACCTGGAGGGCACTAATGAAAAACTGTTTTTT

J gene: TRBJ2-1
D gene: TRBD2
V gene: TRBV19
CDR3 protein: CASSILGTSGYNEQFF
CDR3 DNA: TGTGCCAGTAGTATCCTCGGGACTAGCGGGTACAATGAGCAGTTCTTC

J gene: TRBJ1-2
D gene: -
V gene: TRBV27
CDR3 protein: CASSPGMGTAWHTGYTF
CDR3 DNA: TGTGCCAGCAGCCCCGGGATGGGAACGGCCTGGCATACGGGCTACACCTTC

J gene: TRBJ2-7
D gene: -
V gene: TRBV28
CDR3 protein: CASGLANYEQYF
CDR3 DNA: TGTGCCAGCGGTTTAGCGAACTACGAGCAGTACTTC